Described below is a single TCR beta chain sequence and its context. Its antigen is undetermined. Germline loops: CDR1 LGHDT, CDR2 YNNKEL (reference sequence). V was clipped by 4 bases and J by 7 bases, with 10 bases between them. This CDR3 has 13 residues. The record originates from a study of T cell responses to AZD1222 COVID-19 vaccine. Study overall: It was second doses at about 4 or about 12 weeks that were pooled.

Study results and limitations: Donors in the cohort were predominantly white British and more often female, and clonal diversity was possibly underestimated. Two AZD1222 doses significantly raised spike-specific TCR breadth and depth over controls.

Sequencing was performed with immunoSEQ multiplex PCR; in TCRdb, only in-frame clones are kept and a portion is missing. The sample lists about 56,000 clones, 70% to 90% occurring once. The origin of this receptor is an adult in good health. The genes are TRBV3-1 (or the pseudogene TRBV3-2) and TRBJ2-2; D is perhaps TRBD1 or TRBD2 (5 bases each). Here the sequenced sample was peripheral blood, taken on day 0 of AZD1222 vaccination. CDR3 nucleotide sequence: TGTGCCAGCAGCCGGGGGTTTGACGGGGAGCTGTTTTTT. Encoded protein: CASSRGFDGELFF.